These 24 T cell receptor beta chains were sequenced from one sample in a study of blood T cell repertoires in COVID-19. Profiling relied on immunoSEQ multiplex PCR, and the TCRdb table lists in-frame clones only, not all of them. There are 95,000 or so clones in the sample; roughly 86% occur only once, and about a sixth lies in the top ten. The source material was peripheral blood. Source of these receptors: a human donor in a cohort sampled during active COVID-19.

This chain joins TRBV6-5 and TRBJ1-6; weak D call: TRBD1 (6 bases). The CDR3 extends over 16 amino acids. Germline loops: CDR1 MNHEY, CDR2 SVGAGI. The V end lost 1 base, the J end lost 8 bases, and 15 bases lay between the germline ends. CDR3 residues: CASSYLAGVGHSPLHF. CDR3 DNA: TGTGCCAGCAGTTACTTGGCAGGGGTAGGTCATTCACCCCTCCACTTT.

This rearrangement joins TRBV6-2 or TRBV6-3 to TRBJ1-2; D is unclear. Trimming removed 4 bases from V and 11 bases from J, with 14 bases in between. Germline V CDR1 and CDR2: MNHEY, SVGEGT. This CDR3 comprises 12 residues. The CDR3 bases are TGTGCCAGCAGTTGGTCGTTGGGAGAATACACCTTC. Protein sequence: CASSWSLGEYTF.

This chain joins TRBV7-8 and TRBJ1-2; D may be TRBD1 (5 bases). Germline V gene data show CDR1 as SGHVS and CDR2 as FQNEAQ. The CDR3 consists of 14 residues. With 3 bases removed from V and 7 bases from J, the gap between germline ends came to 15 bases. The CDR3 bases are TGTGCCAGCAGCTTTTTGGCAGGGAGGTCTGGCTACACCTTC. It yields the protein CASSFLAGRSGYTF.

The CDR3 DNA is TGCGCCAGCAGCCACGTTTCCCGAACACTAGCGGGGGGGCCCGGTGAGCAGTTCTTC. Translating it yields CASSHVSRTLAGGPGEQFF. The rearrangement links TRBV4-1 to TRBJ2-1, with TRBD2 matching 13 bases. J lost 9 bases, V lost 3 bases, and 17 bases had no gene match. Germline CDR1 and CDR2: MGHRA and YSYEKL. This CDR3 region has 19 residues.

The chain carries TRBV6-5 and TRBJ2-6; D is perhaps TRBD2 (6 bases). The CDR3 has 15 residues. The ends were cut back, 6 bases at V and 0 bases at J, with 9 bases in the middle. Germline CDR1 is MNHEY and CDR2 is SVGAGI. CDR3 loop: CASRGGDSGANVLTF. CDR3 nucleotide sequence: TGTGCCAGCAGGGGGGGAGACTCTGGGGCCAACGTCCTGACTTTC.

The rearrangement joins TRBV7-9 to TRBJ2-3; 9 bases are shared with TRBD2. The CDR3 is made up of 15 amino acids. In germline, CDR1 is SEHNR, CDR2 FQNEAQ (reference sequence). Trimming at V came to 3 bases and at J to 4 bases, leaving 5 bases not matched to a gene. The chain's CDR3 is CASSLAGGNADTQYF. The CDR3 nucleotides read TGTGCCAGCAGCTTGGCGGGGGGGAACGCAGATACGCAGTATTTT.

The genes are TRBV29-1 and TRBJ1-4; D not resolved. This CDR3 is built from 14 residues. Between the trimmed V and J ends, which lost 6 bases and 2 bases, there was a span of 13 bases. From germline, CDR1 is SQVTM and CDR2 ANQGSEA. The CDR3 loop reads CSVRLWETNEKLFF. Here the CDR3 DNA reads TGCAGCGTCCGGCTCTGGGAGACTAATGAAAAACTGTTTTTT.

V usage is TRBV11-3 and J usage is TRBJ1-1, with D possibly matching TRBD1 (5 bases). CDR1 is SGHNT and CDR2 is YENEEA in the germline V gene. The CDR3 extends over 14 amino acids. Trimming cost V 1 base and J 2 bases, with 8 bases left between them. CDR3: CASSLGGSNTEAFF. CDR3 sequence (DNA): TGTGCCAGCAGCTTAGGGGGCAGTAACACTGAAGCTTTCTTT.

CDR3 sequence (DNA): TGTGCCAGCCAACGGACCAGCGGGGAGTCCTACGAGCAGTACTTC. It is translated as CASQRTSGESYEQYF. The V call is TRBV6-5, the J call TRBJ2-7; TRBD2 matches 7 bases. V dropped 8 bases and J dropped 1; count of bases not matched to a gene: 11. The CDR3 extends over 15 amino acids. CDR1 is MNHEY and CDR2 is SVGAGI in the germline V gene.

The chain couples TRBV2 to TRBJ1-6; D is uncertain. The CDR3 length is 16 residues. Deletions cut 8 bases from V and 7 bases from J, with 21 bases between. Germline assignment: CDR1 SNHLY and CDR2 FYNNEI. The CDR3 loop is CASCRAQTGSNSPLHF. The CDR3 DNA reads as TGTGCCAGCTGCCGCGCACAAACCGGGTCCAATTCACCCCTCCACTTT. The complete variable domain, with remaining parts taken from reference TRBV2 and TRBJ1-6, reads EPEVTQTPSHQVTQMGQEVILRCVPISNHLYFYWYRQILGQKVEFLVSFYNNEISEKSEIFDDQFSVERPDGSNFTLKIRSTKLEDSAMYFCASCRAQTGSNSPLHFGNGTRLTVT.

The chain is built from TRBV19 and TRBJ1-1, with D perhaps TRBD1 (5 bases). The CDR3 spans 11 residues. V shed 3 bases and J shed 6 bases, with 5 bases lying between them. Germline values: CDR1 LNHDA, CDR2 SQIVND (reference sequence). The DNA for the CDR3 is TGTGCCAGTAGTATCAGGGCTGAAGCTTTCTTT. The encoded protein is CASSIRAEAFF.

The CDR3 loop reads CAWGRGRNQPQHF. The CDR3 region has the DNA TGTGCCTGGGGTCGAGGGCGCAATCAGCCCCAGCATTTT. The V call is TRBV30, the J call TRBJ1-5; D is undetermined. CDR3 size: 13 residues. Per the germline V gene, CDR1 is GTSNPN and CDR2 is SVGIG (reference sequence). V was shortened by 5 bases and J by 2 bases, with 10 bases between the two germline ends.

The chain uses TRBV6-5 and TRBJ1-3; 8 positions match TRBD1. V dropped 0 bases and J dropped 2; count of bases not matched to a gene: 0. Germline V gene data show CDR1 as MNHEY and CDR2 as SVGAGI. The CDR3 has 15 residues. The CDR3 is CASSYSDRAGNTIYF. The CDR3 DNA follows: TGTGCCAGCAGTTACTCGGACAGGGCTGGAAACACCATATATTTT.

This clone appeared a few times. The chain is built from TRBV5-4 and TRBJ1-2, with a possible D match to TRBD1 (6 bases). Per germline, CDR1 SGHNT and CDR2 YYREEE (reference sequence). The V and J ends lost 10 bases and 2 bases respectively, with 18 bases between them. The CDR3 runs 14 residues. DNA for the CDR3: TGTGCCGGAATCCGGGACACCGAAAACTATGGCTACACCTTC. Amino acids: CAGIRDTENYGYTF.

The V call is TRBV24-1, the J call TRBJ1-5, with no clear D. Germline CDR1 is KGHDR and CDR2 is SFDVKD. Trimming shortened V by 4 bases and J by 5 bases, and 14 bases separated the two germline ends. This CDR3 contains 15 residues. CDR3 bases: TGTGCCACCAGTGAGGCGGGAGATCCTTATCAGCCCCAGCATTTT. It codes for CATSEAGDPYQPQHF.

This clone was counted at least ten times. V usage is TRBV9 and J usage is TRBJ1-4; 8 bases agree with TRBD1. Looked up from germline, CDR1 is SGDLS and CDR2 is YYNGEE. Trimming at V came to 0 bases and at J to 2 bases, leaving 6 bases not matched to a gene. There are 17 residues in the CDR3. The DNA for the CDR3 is TGTGCCAGCAGCGTAGGCGCAGGGGGCCTGACTAATGAAAAACTGTTTTTT. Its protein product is CASSVGAGGLTNEKLFF.

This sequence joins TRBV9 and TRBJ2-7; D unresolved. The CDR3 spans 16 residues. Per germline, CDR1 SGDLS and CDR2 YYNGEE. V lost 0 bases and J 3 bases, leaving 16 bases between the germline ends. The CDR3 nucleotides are TGTGCCAGCAGCGTAGCCGCAGGCACGAGTTACTACGAGCAGTACTTC. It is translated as CASSVAAGTSYYEQYF. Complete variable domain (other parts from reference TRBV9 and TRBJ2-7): DSGVTQTPKHLITATGQRVTLRCSPRSGDLSVYWYQQSLDQGLQFLIQYYNGEERAKGNILERFSAQQFPDLHSELNLSSLELGDSALYFCASSVAAGTSYYEQYFGPGTRLTVT.

As DNA, the CDR3 is TGTGCCAGCACCCCGTGGGAGGGACCTAATGAAAAACTGTTTTTT. It yields the protein CASTPWEGPNEKLFF. V usage is TRBV7-9 and J usage is TRBJ1-4; maybe TRBD1 (5 bases). V was cut by 7 bases and J by 3 bases, with 15 bases left in between. Germline values: CDR1 SEHNR, CDR2 FQNEAQ (reference sequence). CDR3 length: 15 amino acids. Full variable domain (remainder filled in from reference TRBV7-9 and TRBJ1-4): DTGVSQNPRHKITKRGQNVTFRCDPISEHNRLYWYRQTLGQGPEFLTYFQNEAQLEKSRLLSDRFSAERPKGSFSTLEIQRTEQGDSAMYLCASTPWEGPNEKLFFGSGTQLSVL.

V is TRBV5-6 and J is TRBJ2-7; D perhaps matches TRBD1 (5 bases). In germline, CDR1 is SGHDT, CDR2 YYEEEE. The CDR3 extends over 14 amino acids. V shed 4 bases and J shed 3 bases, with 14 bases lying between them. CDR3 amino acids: CASSPADSYYEQYF. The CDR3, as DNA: TGTGCCAGCAGCCCAGCCGACAGCTACTACGAGCAGTACTTC.

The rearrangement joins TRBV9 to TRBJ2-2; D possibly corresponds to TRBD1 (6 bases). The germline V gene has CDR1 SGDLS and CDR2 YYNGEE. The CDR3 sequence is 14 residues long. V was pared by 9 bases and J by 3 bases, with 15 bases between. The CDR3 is CATSGQFDTGELFF. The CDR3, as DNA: TGTGCCACCTCGGGACAATTTGACACCGGGGAGCTGTTTTTT.

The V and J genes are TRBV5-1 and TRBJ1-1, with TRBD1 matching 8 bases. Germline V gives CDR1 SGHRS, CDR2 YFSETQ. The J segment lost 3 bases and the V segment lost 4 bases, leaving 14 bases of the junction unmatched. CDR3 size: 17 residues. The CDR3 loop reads CASSPGQGGSFDTEAFF. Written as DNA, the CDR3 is TGCGCCAGCAGCCCCGGACAGGGTGGGAGTTTTGACACTGAAGCTTTCTTT.

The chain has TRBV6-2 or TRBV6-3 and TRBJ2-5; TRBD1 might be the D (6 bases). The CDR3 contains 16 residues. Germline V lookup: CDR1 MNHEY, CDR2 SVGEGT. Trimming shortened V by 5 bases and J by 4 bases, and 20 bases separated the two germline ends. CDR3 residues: CASSALQGRRGETQYF. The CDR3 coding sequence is TGTGCCAGCAGTGCCCTCCAGGGGCGCCGAGGAGAGACCCAGTACTTC.

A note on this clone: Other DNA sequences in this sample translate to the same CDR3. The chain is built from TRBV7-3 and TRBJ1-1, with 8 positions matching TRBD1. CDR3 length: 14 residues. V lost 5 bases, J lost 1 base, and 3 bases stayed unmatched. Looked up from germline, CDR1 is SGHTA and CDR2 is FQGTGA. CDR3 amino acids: CASSLGTGNTEAFF. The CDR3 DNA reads TGTGCCAGCAGCCTCGGGACAGGGAACACTGAAGCTTTCTTT.

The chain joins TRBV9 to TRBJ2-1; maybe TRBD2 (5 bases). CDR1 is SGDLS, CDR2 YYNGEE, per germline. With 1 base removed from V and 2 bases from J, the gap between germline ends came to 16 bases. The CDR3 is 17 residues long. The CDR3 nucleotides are TGTGCCAGCAGCGTAAGGGTAGCGCTCAGCACCTACAATGAGCAGTTCTTC. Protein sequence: CASSVRVALSTYNEQFF.